One and the same sample provided the 3 T cell receptor beta chains below, sequenced in a study of Graves' ophthalmopathy and Graves' hyperthyroidism. RNA transcripts were the template, and TCR beta CDR3 regions were amplified from them. HTBI primers primed a first-round RT-PCR, and a second-round multiplex PCR followed. Each CDR3 protein gets one entry after TCRdb re-called the multiplex PCR reads with MiXCR. The sample carries about 420,000 distinct CDR3 sequences, around a fifth recorded once. The sequenced sample was peripheral blood. The receptor set was obtained from a woman aged 18-30 years with stable Graves' hyperthyroidism.

The chain recombines TRBV5-1 with TRBJ2-5; possible D gene TRBD1, 6 bases. CDR1 and CDR2 (germline): SGHRS, YFSETQ. V dropped 4 bases and J dropped 4 bases, with 17 bases sitting between them. This CDR3 is 15 amino acids long. CDR3 DNA: TGCGCCAGCAGCGCGACAGGAATTGACGGAGAGACCCAGTACTTC. Its protein is CASSATGIDGETQYF.

This clonotype has a count of ten or more. V and J are TRBV20-1 and TRBJ2-5; 11 positions agree with TRBD2. The length of the CDR3 is 15 residues. Germline-derived CDR1 and CDR2 are DFQATT and SNEGSKA (reference sequence). The ends lost 6 bases at V and 5 bases at J; junction bases unmatched: 11. Here the CDR3 DNA reads TGCAGTGCGGAATATAGCGGGAGGGCCCGCGAGACCCAGTACTTC. It translates to CSAEYSGRARETQYF.

At least ten counts were recorded for this clonotype. The V call is TRBV2, the J call TRBJ2-5, with D unresolved. The CDR3 has 13 amino acids. V lost 8 bases and J lost 1, with 11 bases in between. Germline lookup yields CDR1 SNHLY and CDR2 FYNNEI. The CDR3 reads CASFRTSQETQYF. CDR3 DNA sequence: TGTGCCAGCTTCCGGACCAGCCAAGAGACCCAGTACTTC.